What follows are 32 T cell receptor beta chains derived from one specimen sequenced in a study of glioma-infiltrating T cells. The iRepertoire nested amplicon-rescue multiplex PCR amplified TCR alpha and beta CDR3s from RNA. Via MiXCR, TCRdb re-called the multiplex PCR reads, giving one row per CDR3 protein. The sample has more than 85,000 distinct CDR3 sequences, around a quarter seen once. The source material was glioma tissue, nonneoplastic brain tissue, or PBMCs (not recorded which). These receptors all stem from a human donor with low-grade glioma or glioblastoma, undergoing nonglioma brain surgery, or in good health (not recorded which).

There are many counts of this clonotype. Relative to the germline gene, one junction end is altered; a read error may explain this. The chain employs TRBV2 and TRBJ1-1; D is unclear. Germline CDR1 SNHLY, CDR2 FYNNEI. The CDR3 loop spans 9 amino acids. CDR3: CASSERRRF. Here the CDR3 DNA reads TGTGCCAGCAGTGAGCGACGACGATTT.

This clonotype occurred many times. The chain uses TRBV28 and TRBJ1-5; D unclear. The V and J ends lost 7 bases and 3 bases respectively, with 13 bases between them. Germline V CDR1 and CDR2: MDHEN, SYDVKM. CDR3 length: 14 amino acids. CDR3 sequence reads: CASNGQIVNQPQHF. The CDR3 region has the DNA TGTGCCAGCAATGGCCAAATCGTCAATCAGCCCCAGCATTTT.

The CDR3 nucleotides read TGTGCCAGCAGTGAAGTTGTAATCGGCTACACCTTC. Its protein product is CASSEVVIGYTF. This sequence joins TRBV25-1 and TRBJ1-2, with D unresolved. The germline V and J ends were trimmed by 2 bases and 8 bases, with 9 bases remaining between them. The CDR3 totals 12 residues. Germline V gives CDR1 MGHDK, CDR2 SYGVNS.

Note on this clonotype: This sequence may be a read error, since a much larger clone differs from it by one base. The chain couples TRBV18 to TRBJ2-1, with 9 bases lining up with TRBD1. The germline V gene encodes CDR1 KGHSH and CDR2 LQKENI. The CDR3 length is 15 residues. CDR3 bases: TGTGCCAACTCACCGGGGGACAGGGTTTACAATGAGCAGTTCTTC. It yields the protein CANSPGDRVYNEQFF.

Note on this clonotype: One end of the junction fails to match germline, which may point to a read error. The genes are TRBV10-2 and TRBJ2-4; TRBD1 might be the D (6 bases). CDR1 WSHSY and CDR2 SAAADI come from the germline V gene. This CDR3 is built from 16 residues. DNA for the CDR3: TGCGCCAGCAGTGAGTCGACAGGATTAGCCAAAAACATTCTGTACTTC. Amino acids: CASSESTGLAKNILYF.

This clonotype occurred many times. The chain couples TRBV20-1 to TRBJ1-5, with no clear D. The V gene's germline CDR1 is DFQATT and CDR2 SNEGSKA (reference sequence). This CDR3 contains 12 residues. Deletions cut 3 bases from V and 4 bases from J, with 7 bases between. CDR3 in amino acids: CSARRMNQPQHF. The CDR3 DNA reads TGCAGTGCTAGGCGGATGAATCAGCCCCAGCATTTT.

This clonotype was recorded at least ten times. This rearrangement joins TRBV6-2 or TRBV6-3 to TRBJ2-7; 8 nucleotides match TRBD1. After removal of 6 bases from V and 0 bases from J, the junction contained 4 bases not matched to a gene. This CDR3 spans 14 amino acids. In germline, CDR1 is MNHEY, CDR2 SVGEGT. The CDR3 coding sequence is TGTGCCAGCAGGGTACAGGGGGTCTCCTACGAGCAGTACTTC. It is translated as CASRVQGVSYEQYF.

With regard to this clonotype: A read error may explain this, as a much larger clone is one base away. The genes are TRBV29-1 and TRBJ2-7; D is unresolved. Germline V gene data show CDR1 as SQVTM and CDR2 as ANQGSEA. With 4 bases removed from V and 6 bases from J, the gap between germline ends came to 13 bases. This CDR3 comprises 12 residues. This chain's CDR3 is CSVVKGQSEQYF. CDR3 nucleotide sequence: TGCAGCGTTGTCAAGGGTCAATCCGAGCAGTACTTC.

With regard to this clonotype: The germline gene is not matched at one end of the junction; a read error may be the cause. The rearrangement links TRBV6-5 to TRBJ2-7; the match to TRBD1 covers 8 bases. The CDR3 has 14 amino acids. Germline V gene sequence: CDR1 MNHEY, CDR2 SVGAGI. The CDR3 loop is CDSSQPGQDYEQYF. The CDR3 DNA follows: TGTGACAGCAGCCAACCGGGACAGGATTACGAGCAGTACTTC.

The chain uses TRBV12-3 or TRBV12-4 and TRBJ1-3; possible D gene TRBD1, 6 bases. This CDR3 spans 14 amino acids. The ends were cut back, 7 bases at V and 0 bases at J, with 10 bases in the middle. In DNA, the CDR3 is TGTGCCAGCACCAGAGGGGGCTCTGGAAACACCATATATTTT. Protein sequence: CASTRGGSGNTIYF.

This clonotype came up once. The genes are TRBV27 and TRBJ1-3; D call uncertain. Germline V gene lookup returns CDR1 MNHEY and CDR2 SMNVEV (reference sequence). CDR3 size: 13 residues. The CDR3 loop is CVSSLRSGYTIYF. In DNA, the CDR3 is TGTGTTAGCAGTTTAAGGTCCGGGTACACCATATATTTT.

This clonotype was observed at least ten times. V usage is TRBV20-1 and J usage is TRBJ2-5, with 10 nucleotides matching TRBD2. Looked up from germline, CDR1 is DFQATT and CDR2 is SNEGSKA (reference sequence). This CDR3 region has 16 residues. With 1 base clipped from V and 9 bases from J, the junction kept 14 bases outside the gene matches. The CDR3 region is CSARGGLAAASGAQYF. The CDR3 nucleotides read TGCAGTGCTAGAGGTGGACTAGCGGCGGCGTCCGGGGCCCAGTACTTC.

In its sample, this clonotype was seen many times. V usage is TRBV6-6 and J usage is TRBJ2-3, with 9 bases fitting TRBD2. The CDR3 is made up of 17 amino acids. The germline V gene has CDR1 MNHNY and CDR2 SVGAGI (reference sequence). The junction had 12 bases not matched to a gene; V was cut back by 2 bases and J by 6 bases. CDR3 amino acids: CASSYTVGAGGTDTQYF. As DNA, the CDR3 is TGTGCCAGCAGTTACACCGTCGGCGCGGGGGGGACCGATACGCAGTATTTT.

In this sample, this clonotype turned up many times. The rearrangement links TRBV4-3 to TRBJ2-2; 7 bases line up with TRBD2. The CDR3 is 15 residues long. V lost 3 bases, J lost 6 bases, and 7 bases stayed unmatched. The germline V gene encodes CDR1 LGHNA and CDR2 YSLEER. CDR3 coding DNA: TGCGCCAGCAGCCAGAGGAGCGGGATCCCCGGGGAGCTGTTTTTT. Protein: CASSQRSGIPGELFF.

Many counts were recorded for this clonotype. This chain connects TRBV7-9 to TRBJ2-1, with D tentatively TRBD1 or TRBD2 (5 bases each). There are 14 residues in the CDR3. Germline loops: CDR1 SEHNR, CDR2 FQNEAQ (reference sequence). V lost 6 bases, J lost 5 bases, and 14 bases lay in between. DNA of the CDR3: TGTGCCAGCAGTACGACCGGGGACCACAATGAGCAGTTCTTC. It specifies CASSTTGDHNEQFF.

About this clonotype itself: This may stem from a read error, because a much larger clone lies one nucleotide away. The chain uses TRBV5-5 and TRBJ1-2; weak D call: TRBD1 (6 bases). Per the germline V gene, CDR1 is SGHKS and CDR2 is YYEKEE (reference sequence). CDR3 length: 15 amino acids. Here the CDR3 DNA reads TGTGCCAGCAGCTTGGGCGGACAGCTTGTCTATGTCTACACCTTC. Translating gives CASSLGGQLVYVYTF.

This clonotype was seen at least ten times. The rearrangement joins TRBV7-2 to TRBJ2-1, with 11 nucleotides matching TRBD2. Looked up from germline, CDR1 is SGHTA and CDR2 is FQGNSA. Losses at the gene ends were 4 bases for V and 4 bases for J; bases not matched to a gene: 6. This CDR3 has 16 amino acids. DNA for the CDR3: TGTGCCAGCAGCTCCGTAGGGACTAGCGGATACAATGAGCAGTTCTTC. Its translation: CASSSVGTSGYNEQFF.

The chain recombines TRBV19 with TRBJ1-2; D is uncertain. The CDR3 consists of 14 residues. V lost 3 bases, J lost 0 bases, and 8 bases lay in between. Germline V gene data show CDR1 as LNHDA and CDR2 as SQIVND (reference sequence). The CDR3 reads CASSMGSANYGYTF. Written as DNA, the CDR3 is TGTGCCAGTAGTATGGGCAGTGCTAACTATGGCTACACCTTC.

A note on this clonotype: A read error is possible here, since a much larger clone lies one base away. V is TRBV29-1 and J is TRBJ1-4; D not certain. With 7 bases removed from V and 8 bases from J, the gap between germline ends came to 14 bases. The germline CDR1 and CDR2 sequences are SQVTM and ANQGSEA. The CDR3 is 12 residues long. In DNA form, the CDR3 reads TGCAGCGCCGGACTTGGGGAGGAAAAACTGTTTTTT. Residues: CSAGLGEEKLFF.

The gene calls are TRBV7-6 and TRBJ2-2, with D unresolved. V dropped 4 bases and J dropped 7 bases, with 16 bases sitting between them. CDR3 size: 15 residues. CDR1 SGHVS and CDR2 FNYEAQ come from the germline V gene. CDR3 amino acids: CASSSDRSSFGELFF. Here the CDR3 DNA reads TGTGCCAGCAGCTCAGACCGATCCTCCTTCGGGGAGCTGTTTTTT.

This clonotype was observed at least ten times. The rearrangement links TRBV3-1 to TRBJ1-1; no clear D gene. V gave up 0 bases and J gave up 6 bases, with 11 bases separating them. This CDR3 region has 14 residues. CDR1 LGHDT and CDR2 YNNKEL come from the germline V gene (reference sequence). The CDR3 protein is CASSQDRQLAEAFF. DNA for the CDR3: TGTGCCAGCAGCCAAGATCGGCAACTGGCTGAAGCTTTCTTT.

Many counts were recorded for this clonotype. The chain links TRBV7-2 to TRBJ1-1; TRBD1 matches 7 bases. Losses at the gene ends were 5 bases for V and 3 bases for J; bases not matched to a gene: 12. The length of the CDR3 is 16 residues. In germline, CDR1 is SGHTA, CDR2 FQGNSA. The CDR3 is CASSPRGEGAYTEAFF. The CDR3 nucleotides are TGTGCCAGCAGCCCGAGGGGGGAGGGGGCATACACTGAAGCTTTCTTT.

The sample holds a few counts of this clonotype. The rearrangement uses TRBV5-1 and TRBJ2-3; TRBD1 agrees at 12 bases. The CDR3 runs to 14 residues. Germline CDR1 and CDR2: SGHRS and YFSETQ. With V trimmed by 4 bases and J by 6 bases, 3 bases remained unmatched. The CDR3 sequence is CASSEGQGADTQYF. The DNA of the CDR3 is TGCGCCAGCAGCGAGGGACAGGGGGCGGATACGCAGTATTTT.

Regarding this clonotype: A much more abundant neighbour one base away suggests this may be a read error. The chain is built from TRBV11-2 and TRBJ2-7; 8 positions agree with TRBD1. V was pared by 5 bases and J by 3 bases, with 9 bases of the junction left unmatched. This CDR3 has 15 amino acids. CDR1 and CDR2 (germline): SGHAT, FQNNGV. The CDR3 DNA sequence: TGTGCCAGCAGCATAGCCCAGGGGGCCGGCTACGAGCAGTACTTC. It specifies CASSIAQGAGYEQYF.

The genes are TRBV7-3 and TRBJ1-3; no definite D call. Trimming removed 5 bases from V and 2 bases from J, with 10 bases in between. The CDR3 is made up of 14 amino acids. CDR1 is SGHTA and CDR2 is FQGTGA in the germline V gene. In DNA, the CDR3 is TGTGCCAGCAGCCCCCTAGGGCCTGGAAACACCATATATTTT. As protein: CASSPLGPGNTIYF.

Comment on this clonotype: A read error may be the cause here, since a much bigger clone is one base away. This likely comes from a read error, as the CDR3 has no conserved phenylalanine or tryptophan at its end. The chain joins TRBV18 to TRBJ2-7, with 10 bases fitting TRBD1. CDR1 is KGHSH and CDR2 is LQKENI in the germline V gene. The V and J ends lost 1 base and 6 bases, in that order; junction bases with no gene match: 0. This CDR3 has 13 amino acids. DNA of the CDR3: TGTGCCAGCTCACCACGGGACAGGGGCGAGCAGTACCTC. Translating it yields CASSPRDRGEQYL.

Regarding this clonotype: At one of its ends the junction is not consistent with the germline gene, which may arise from a read error. The chain joins TRBV10-3 to TRBJ1-5; perhaps TRBD1 as D (5 bases). The CDR3 runs to 18 residues. Per germline, CDR1 ENHRY and CDR2 SYGVKD. The CDR3 sequence is CAIGEEFYPGGFNQPQHF. Written as DNA, the CDR3 is TGTGCCATCGGTGAGGAGTTTTATCCCGGGGGGTTCAATCAGCCCCAGCATTTT.

In regard to this clonotype: This could be a read error, since a much larger clone is one nucleotide away. The chain has TRBV4-1 and TRBJ2-1; TRBD2 matches at 8 bases. Trimming at V came to 8 bases and at J to 8 bases, leaving 8 bases not matched to a gene. This CDR3 comprises 13 residues. Germline CDR1 MGHRA, CDR2 YSYEKL. In nucleotides, the CDR3 is TGCGCCAGCGGCATGGGACTAGGGGATGAGCAGTTCTTC. Translating gives CASGMGLGDEQFF.

This clonotype was observed many times. J is TRBJ1-1 and V is TRBV20-1; no clear D. With 0 bases removed from V and 7 bases from J, the gap between germline ends came to 6 bases. Germline V gene sequence: CDR1 DFQATT, CDR2 SNEGSKA (reference sequence). The CDR3 totals 11 residues. This CDR3 is CSARDSFEAFF. The CDR3, as DNA: TGCAGTGCTAGAGATAGCTTTGAAGCTTTCTTT.

CDR3 region: CASSHTGVSDTQYF. CDR3 in DNA: TGTGCCAGCAGCCATACGGGAGTATCGGATACGCAGTATTTT. The V gene is TRBV3-1, the J gene TRBJ2-3, with D possibly being TRBD2 (6 bases). The length of the CDR3 is 14 residues. V was pared by 3 bases and J by 6 bases, with 13 bases between. In germline, CDR1 is LGHDT, CDR2 YNNKEL (reference sequence).

This clonotype was observed at least ten times. Here the CDR3 DNA reads TGTGCCAGTTCAACAGGGGGAAGTGAAAAACTGTTTTTT. Translating it yields CASSTGGSEKLFF. The rearrangement links TRBV7-3 to TRBJ1-4, with TRBD1 matching 8 bases. Trimming cost V 9 bases and J 7 bases; bases outside gene matches: 7. CDR3 length equals 13 residues. Germline CDR1 reads SGHTA; CDR2 reads FQGTGA.

This clonotype was detected many times. This rearrangement joins TRBV7-3 to TRBJ1-2; the D gene is possibly TRBD1 (6 bases). Trimming cost V 3 bases and J 4 bases, with 15 bases left between them. Germline V gene lookup returns CDR1 SGHTA and CDR2 FQGTGA. This CDR3 region has 15 residues. The CDR3 loop reads CASSFEGGFGYGYTF. CDR3 coding DNA: TGTGCCAGCAGCTTCGAGGGGGGGTTTGGCTATGGCTACACCTTC.